This T cell receptor beta chain was obtained from a study of human T cells and chemical hapten exposure. For the study at large: Diphenylcyclopropenone, dosed weekly to the scalp, was given to patients throughout the roughly 25-week study. Study outcomes and limitations: With patch test score, the counts of PT1 expanded TCRs showed a positive correlation.

From the RACE reads, TCRdb called clonotypes with MiXCR, one entry per CDR3 protein. Of 150,000 to 200,000 distinct CDR3 sequences in the sample, roughly 15% were seen once. Germline assignment: CDR1 MGHRA and CDR2 YSYEKL. The V gene lost 0 bases and the J gene lost 7 bases, with 15 bases spanning the gap. The CDR3 loop spans 16 amino acids. In regard to this clonotype: The antigen remains undetermined.

The time point here: patch test 1, 2 weeks after DPC sensitization. The treatment denotes: therapeutic diphenylcyclopropenone sensitization with weekly scalp DPC. Sample donors consisted of patients with alopecia, aged 18 to 70 years, who were suitable for DPC. Total RNA was extracted from unfractionated whole blood. The source material was whole blood, sampled in connection with sensitization to the hapten diphenylcyclopropenone (DPC). This sequence originates from a woman aged 30 to 39 with alopecia areata. Some clones in this sample may be carry-over from other donors' samples. The V and J genes are TRBV4-1 and TRBJ1-4; maybe TRBD1 (5 bases). CDR3 sequence reads: CASSQDPPQGGEKLFF. CDR3 DNA sequence: TGCGCCAGCAGCCAAGATCCCCCTCAGGGAGGTGAAAAACTGTTTTTT.